This TCR beta chain emerged from a study of blood T cell repertoires in COVID-19. Study summary: The United States, Italy and Spain supplied acute and convalescent COVID-19 samples. Sample material is recorded as cDNA or gDNA derived from T cells, B-cell-depleted T cells, or PBMCs.

As originally analysed: For nucleated cells, counts were estimated from reference gene primer amplification. Assay used: immunoSEQ multiplex PCR; TCRdb lists only in-frame clones, some missing. From that table come the V and J calls and clone size; the DNA was used to work out D and trimming. The table has 88,000 or so clones, roughly 87% seen once; the top ten hold about 4%. Specimen: peripheral blood. The sequence derives from a man in his fifties or sixties with acute or convalescent COVID-19.

CDR3 in amino acids: CASSRNGGQNTGELFF. CDR3 in DNA: TGTGCCAGCAGCCGAAACGGCGGGCAAAACACCGGGGAGCTGTTTTTT. V and J are TRBV11-2 and TRBJ2-2, with D possibly matching TRBD2 (5 bases). V gave up 5 bases and J gave up 2 bases, with 15 bases separating them. This CDR3 spans 16 amino acids. Germline lookup yields CDR1 SGHAT and CDR2 FQNNGV.